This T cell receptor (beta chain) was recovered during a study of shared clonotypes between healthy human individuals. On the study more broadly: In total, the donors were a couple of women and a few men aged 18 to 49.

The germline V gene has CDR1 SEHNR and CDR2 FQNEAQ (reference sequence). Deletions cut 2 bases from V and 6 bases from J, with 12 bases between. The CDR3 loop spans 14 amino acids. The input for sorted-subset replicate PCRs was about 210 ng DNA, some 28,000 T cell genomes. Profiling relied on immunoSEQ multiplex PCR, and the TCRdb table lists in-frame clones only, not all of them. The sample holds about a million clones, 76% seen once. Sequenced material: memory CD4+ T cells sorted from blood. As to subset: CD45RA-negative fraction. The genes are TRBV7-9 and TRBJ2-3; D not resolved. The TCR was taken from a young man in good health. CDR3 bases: TGTGCCAGCAGCTTACCAAGACCGGAGGATACGCAGTATTTT. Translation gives CASSLPRPEDTQYF. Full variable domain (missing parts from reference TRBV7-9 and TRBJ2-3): DTGVSQNPRHKITKRGQNVTFRCDPISEHNRLYWYRQTLGQGPEFLTYFQNEAQLEKSRLLSDRFSAERPKGSFSTLEIQRTEQGDSAMYLCASSLPRPEDTQYFGPGTRLTVL.